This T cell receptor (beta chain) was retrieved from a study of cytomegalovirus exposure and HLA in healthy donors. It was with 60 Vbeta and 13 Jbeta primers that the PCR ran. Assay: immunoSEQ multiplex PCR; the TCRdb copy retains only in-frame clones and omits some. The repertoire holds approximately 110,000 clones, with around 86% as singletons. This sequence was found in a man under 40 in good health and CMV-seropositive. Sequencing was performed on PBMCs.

The CDR3: CASSFLPGYGYTF. The CDR3 DNA is TGTGCCAGCAGTTTTTTACCCGGGTATGGCTACACCTTC. This rearrangement joins TRBV27 to TRBJ1-2; D not resolved. With 3 bases removed from V and 5 bases from J, the gap between germline ends came to 10 bases. The CDR3 extends over 13 amino acids. Per germline, CDR1 MNHEY and CDR2 SMNVEV (reference sequence).